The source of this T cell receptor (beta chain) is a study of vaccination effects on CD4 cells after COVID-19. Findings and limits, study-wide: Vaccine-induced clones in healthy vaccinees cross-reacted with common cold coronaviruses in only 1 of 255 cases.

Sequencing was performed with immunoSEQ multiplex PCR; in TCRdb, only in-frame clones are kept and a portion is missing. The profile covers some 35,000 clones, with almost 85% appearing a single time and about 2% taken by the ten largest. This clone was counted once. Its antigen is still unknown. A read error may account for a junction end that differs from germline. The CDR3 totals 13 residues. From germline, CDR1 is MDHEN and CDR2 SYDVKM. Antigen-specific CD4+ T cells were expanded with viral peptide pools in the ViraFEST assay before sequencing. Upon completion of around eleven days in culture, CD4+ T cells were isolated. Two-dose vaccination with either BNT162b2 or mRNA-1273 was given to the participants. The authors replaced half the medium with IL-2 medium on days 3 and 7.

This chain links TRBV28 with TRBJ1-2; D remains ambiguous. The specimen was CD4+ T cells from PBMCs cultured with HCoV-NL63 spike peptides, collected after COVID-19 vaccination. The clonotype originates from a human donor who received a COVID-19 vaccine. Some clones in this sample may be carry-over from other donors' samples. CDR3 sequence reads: CASSLDRVGTKAF. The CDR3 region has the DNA TGTGCCAGCAGTCTAGACCGCGTAGGTACAAAGGCCTTC.